The clone carrying this T cell receptor (beta chain) was counted between two and nine times. Authors' processing steps: Scientists estimated how many nucleated cells there were by amplifying reference gene primers. The data were produced by immunoSEQ multiplex PCR, yet TCRdb's version contains in-frame clones alone and is incomplete. V and J calls and clone size are given by that table; D and trimming were obtained from the DNA. There are around 250,000 clones in the sample; 70% to 90% occur only once, and roughly 1.6% lies in the top ten. The sample belongs to a study of blood T cell repertoires in COVID-19. V shed 5 bases and J shed 6 bases, with 22 bases lying between them. The CDR3 is 16 residues long. Germline loops: CDR1 LNHNV, CDR2 YYDKDF (reference sequence).

The TCR originated in a woman aged 45-59 years who had recovered from COVID-19. The chain joins TRBV15 to TRBJ1-2; TRBD1 might be the D (6 bases). Sequencing was carried out using PBMCs or T cells enriched from blood (not recorded which). The DNA for the CDR3 is TGTGCCACCAGCTTACGAGAGGGAGGGGGGTGGAATGGCTACACCTTC. It codes for CATSLREGGGWNGYTF. The full variable domain, completed using reference TRBV15 and TRBJ1-2, is DAMVIQNPRYQVTQFGKPVTLSCSQTLNHNVMYWYQQKSSQAPKLLFHYYDKDFNNEADTPDNFQSRRPNTSFCFLDIRSPGLGDTAMYLCATSLREGGGWNGYTFGSGTRLTVV.